This is a list of T cell receptor beta chains from one sample in a study of beta chain features in type 1 diabetes. Measured with immunoSEQ multiplex PCR; TCRdb has only the in-frame clones, and not every one. The sample consists of 250,000 to 300,000 clones, 20% to 25% of them appearing once. What was sequenced was naive CD4+ T cells from blood. The receptors come from a woman aged 25 to 39 with type 1 diabetes. CDR3s include the opening cysteine and the closing phenylalanine or tryptophan. The D gene is left open where the match is weak. Expanded clones get a size class; other rows say once, few or many, or leave the size out.

v_call	j_call	d_call	clone_size	cdr3_aa	cdr3_nt
TRBV12-5	TRBJ1-1	TRBD1	NA	CASGPGQGPEAFF	TGTGCTAGTGGTCCTGGACAGGGCCCTGAAGCTTTCTTT
TRBV6-1	TRBJ1-1	NA	few	CASSATWSGAATEAFF	TGTGCCAGCAGTGCCACCTGGTCAGGGGCGGCCACTGAAGCTTTCTTT
TRBV29-1	TRBJ2-2	TRBD2	NA	CSVGPAGYGELFF	TGCAGCGTTGGACCAGCGGGGTACGGGGAGCTGTTTTTT
TRBV5-1	TRBJ1-1	NA	few	CASTLGGTEAFF	TGCGCCAGCACCCTAGGTGGAACTGAAGCTTTCTTT
TRBV11-3	TRBJ2-5	NA	few	CASSLLEVGTQYF	TGTGCCAGCAGCTTGTTAGAGGTGGGGACCCAGTACTTC
TRBV15	TRBJ1-2	TRBD1	NA	CATSSYMDRLRGYTF	TGTGCCACCAGCAGCTACATGGACAGGCTACGGGGCTACACCTTC
TRBV19	TRBJ2-2	NA	NA	CASSTQGYTGELFF	TGTGCCAGTAGTACACAGGGATACACCGGGGAGCTGTTTTTT
TRBV30	TRBJ2-2	TRBD1	NA	CACKQGGGELFF	TGTGCCTGCAAACAGGGGGGTGGGGAGCTGTTTTTT
TRBV5-1	TRBJ2-1	TRBD2	NA	CASSLGLAHNEQFF	TGCGCCAGCAGCTTGGGACTAGCGCACAATGAGCAGTTCTTC
TRBV7-2	TRBJ1-4	TRBD1	NA	CASSPTGLGEKLFF	TGTGCCAGCAGCCCGACAGGGCTCGGTGAAAAACTGTTTTTT
TRBV9	TRBJ2-5	NA	NA	CASSSQETQYF	TGTGCCAGCAGCTCTCAAGAGACCCAGTACTTC
TRBV6-1	TRBJ2-1	TRBD2	few	CASSDRTSGSSYNEQFF	TGTGCCAGCAGTGACAGGACTAGCGGGAGCTCCTACAATGAGCAGTTCTTC
TRBV4-1	TRBJ2-1	TRBD2	few	CASSHLRTSGSSYNEQFF	TGCGCCAGCAGCCACTTGCGGACTAGCGGGAGCTCCTACAATGAGCAGTTCTTC
TRBV19	TRBJ2-2	TRBD2	few	CASSLGLTGLAGAGELFF	TGTGCCAGTAGCCTTGGGCTTACGGGACTAGCGGGAGCCGGGGAGCTGTTTTTT
TRBV29-1	TRBJ2-2	TRBD2	few	CSVAGTSAPGTGELFF	TGCAGCGTTGCTGGGACTAGCGCCCCGGGCACCGGGGAGCTGTTTTTT
TRBV5-1	TRBJ2-3	TRBD2	NA	CASSSTSGRSDTQYF	TGCGCCAGCAGCTCGACTAGCGGGAGGTCAGATACGCAGTATTTT
TRBV28	TRBJ1-2	NA	NA	CASSQRAHYGYTF	TGTGCCAGTTCCCAGAGGGCGCACTATGGCTACACCTTC
TRBV9	TRBJ2-5	TRBD1	NA	CASSVMRDRLYVYQETQYF	TGTGCCAGCAGCGTGATGCGGGACAGGCTCTATGTCTACCAAGAGACCCAGTACTTC
TRBV19	TRBJ2-1	NA	few	CASSGGSYRYNEQFF	TGTGCCAGTAGTGGAGGTTCGTACCGCTACAATGAGCAGTTCTTC
TRBV7-9	TRBJ1-5	TRBD1	NA	CASSTDRGQPQHF	TGTGCCAGCAGCACGGACAGGGGTCAGCCCCAGCATTTT
TRBV7-9	TRBJ2-3	NA	NA	CASSYSASHTDTQYF	TGTGCCAGCAGCTATAGCGCCTCCCACACAGATACGCAGTATTTT
TRBV27	TRBJ2-7	TRBD2	NA	CASSLLGGLAGVF	TGTGCCAGCAGTTTATTAGGAGGACTAGCGGGAGTCTTC
TRBV28	TRBJ2-1	NA	NA	CASSLMAVNEQFF	TGTGCCAGCAGTTTAATGGCAGTCAATGAGCAGTTCTTC
TRBV6-5	TRBJ2-7	NA	NA	CASSPNREGGQYF	TGTGCCAGCAGTCCAAACAGGGAAGGTGGGCAGTACTTC
TRBV11-2	TRBJ2-1	NA	few	CASSLGQNNEQFF	TGTGCCAGCAGCCTTGGGCAGAACAATGAGCAGTTCTTC
TRBV14	TRBJ1-2	TRBD1	NA	CASSQDAGGDGYTF	TGTGCCAGCAGCCAAGATGCAGGGGGCGATGGCTACACCTTC
TRBV29-1	TRBJ1-1	TRBD1	NA	CSVLDRVGTEAFF	TGCAGCGTTCTCGACAGGGTTGGGACTGAAGCTTTCTTT
TRBV2	TRBJ1-5	NA	NA	CASLGQNNQPQHF	TGTGCCAGCCTCGGACAGAACAATCAGCCCCAGCATTTT
TRBV2	TRBJ2-1	TRBD1	few	CASARGLDNEQFF	TGTGCCAGCGCCAGGGGGCTAGACAATGAGCAGTTCTTC
TRBV19	TRBJ2-5	NA	NA	CASSSGETQYF	TGTGCCAGTAGTTCAGGAGAGACCCAGTACTTC
TRBV4-1	TRBJ1-5	TRBD1	NA	CASSQTGGSQPQHF	TGCGCCAGCAGCCAAACAGGGGGCTCTCAGCCCCAGCATTTT
TRBV30	TRBJ1-1	NA	NA	CASTGPSRPFF	TGTGCCTCTACAGGGCCCAGTAGACCTTTCTTT
TRBV5-6	TRBJ1-5	NA	few	CASSLGTVNQPQHF	TGTGCCAGCAGCTTGGGGACAGTCAATCAGCCCCAGCATTTT
TRBV9	TRBJ1-5	TRBD1	NA	CASSLGQALHQPQHF	TGTGCCAGCAGCTTAGGACAGGCCCTCCATCAGCCCCAGCATTTT
TRBV6-5	TRBJ2-3	TRBD2	few	CASSNGGGDTDTQYF	TGTGCCAGCAGTAACGGCGGGGGGGACACAGATACGCAGTATTTT
TRBV2	TRBJ1-5	NA	NA	CASSEGQVNQPQHF	TGTGCCAGCAGTGAAGGGCAGGTCAATCAGCCCCAGCATTTT
TRBV2	TRBJ1-2	TRBD1	NA	CASRPGQGSYTF	TGTGCCAGTCGTCCGGGACAGGGCAGCTACACCTTC
TRBV9	TRBJ2-5	TRBD2	NA	CASSGTSQETQYF	TGTGCCAGCAGCGGGACTAGCCAAGAGACCCAGTACTTC
TRBV30	TRBJ1-3	TRBD1	NA	CAWSDPGTVPGNTIYF	TGTGCCTGGAGTGACCCCGGGACAGTCCCTGGAAACACCATATATTTT
TRBV11-3	TRBJ2-2	TRBD2	NA	CASSPQGTSGSESTGELFF	TGTGCCAGCAGCCCCCAAGGGACTAGCGGGAGTGAAAGCACCGGGGAGCTGTTTTTT
TRBV23-1	TRBJ1-1	NA	few	CASSQSASGINTEAFF	TGCGCCAGCAGTCAATCGGCGTCAGGCATTAACACTGAAGCTTTCTTT
TRBV5-1	TRBJ1-2	TRBD1	NA	CASSLSDRNYGYTF	TGCGCCAGCAGCTTGTCGGACAGGAACTATGGCTACACCTTC
TRBV7-9	TRBJ1-1	NA	NA	CASSLRQPEAFF	TGTGCCAGCAGCTTAAGACAGCCTGAAGCTTTCTTT
TRBV27	TRBJ2-3	TRBD1	NA	CASSPPGTGGEDTQYF	TGTGCCAGCAGTCCCCCCGGGACAGGGGGCGAAGATACGCAGTATTTT
TRBV29-1	TRBJ1-3	TRBD1	few	CSVSPWTGDPSISGNTIYF	TGCAGCGTTTCCCCCTGGACAGGGGACCCGTCGATCTCTGGAAACACCATATATTTT
TRBV29-1	TRBJ2-2	TRBD1	few	CSVELGTGSGSGELFF	TGCAGCGTTGAGTTGGGGACAGGGTCGGGTTCCGGGGAGCTGTTTTTT
TRBV7-3	TRBJ2-3	TRBD2	few	CASSSLSSGSTDTQYF	TGTGCCAGCAGCTCGCTCTCTAGCGGTAGCACAGATACGCAGTATTTT
TRBV29-1	TRBJ2-1	NA	NA	CSARTDNEQFF	TGCAGCGCTCGGACTGACAATGAGCAGTTCTTC
TRBV7-9	TRBJ2-7	NA	few	CASSARGRVDEQYF	TGTGCCAGCAGCGCGAGAGGTAGAGTGGACGAGCAGTACTTC
TRBV29-1	TRBJ1-1	NA	NA	CSTLQQETDTEAFF	TGCAGCACCCTCCAACAGGAGACGGACACTGAAGCTTTCTTT
TRBV29-1	TRBJ2-7	TRBD1	NA	CSVGGQGISFYEQYF	TGCAGCGTTGGGGGACAGGGTATAAGCTTCTACGAGCAGTACTTC